Sequencing of this T cell receptor (beta chain) was carried out in a study of regulatory T cells in long-lasting Graves disease. About the study: Graves' cases, newly diagnosed, had used antithyroid drugs under 3 months.

V shed 0 bases, J shed 9 bases, and the junction held 12 bases outside the gene matches. The CDR3 covers 16 residues. Looked up from germline, CDR1 is SNHLY and CDR2 is FYNNEI. TCR beta libraries were built with iRepertoire HTBI primers and Arm-PCR of CDR3 regions. One entry per CDR3 protein, called by TCRdb with MiXCR from the multiplex PCR reads. This table holds roughly 350,000 distinct CDR3 sequences, 16% found once. This clonotype was observed many times. Described time point: newly diagnosed GD, antithyroid drugs for less than 3 months. Researchers made the TCR library from RNA that was extracted from PBMCs. These same data were also listed under a study on T cells in Graves' hyperthyroidism and ophthalmopathy. That work adds: Uncontrolled infection, other autoimmune disease, pregnancy or lactation excluded patients. The model's output predicted ophthalmopathy at a median of roughly 6.9 months prior to onset.

The chain has TRBV2 and TRBJ2-7; 9 bases align to TRBD1. This sequence originates from a man aged 35-49 years with Graves disease. The source material was peripheral blood mononuclear cells (PBMCs), sampled at new diagnosis, from a patient treated with antithyroid drugs. CDR3 residues: CASSEAPQGARSAQYF. The CDR3 nucleotides read TGTGCCAGCAGTGAAGCGCCACAGGGGGCAAGGTCGGCGCAGTACTTC.